This is a list of T cell receptor beta chains from one sample in a study of blood T cell repertoires in COVID-19. Data came from immunoSEQ multiplex PCR; TCRdb stores just in-frame clones and leaves some out. The sample consists of about 200,000 clones, approximately 80% of them appearing once. Sequenced sample: peripheral blood. All receptors come from a human donor in a cohort sampled during active COVID-19. The CDR3 runs from the conserved cysteine through the conserved F or W. The order of the fields is D gene, V gene, J gene, clone size, CDR3 DNA, CDR3 protein. D genes are given only for firm matches. Only part of the rows carry a size: once, few, many, or a class if the clone is expanded.

D gene: -
V gene: TRBV10-3
J gene: TRBJ1-5
clone size: -
CDR3 DNA: TGTGCCATCAGTGAGTCGGAGGGGCTTAGCAATCAGCCCCAGCATTTT
CDR3 protein: CAISESEGLSNQPQHF

D gene: -
V gene: TRBV6-1
J gene: TRBJ1-2
clone size: -
CDR3 DNA: TGTGCCAGCAGTGAAGGATACACCTATGGCTACACCTTC
CDR3 protein: CASSEGYTYGYTF

D gene: TRBD1
V gene: TRBV28
J gene: TRBJ1-2
clone size: -
CDR3 DNA: TGTGCCAGCACCCCCCCGGGCGGGACAGGGTGGTCCTATGGCTACACCTTC
CDR3 protein: CASTPPGGTGWSYGYTF

D gene: TRBD1
V gene: TRBV10-3
J gene: TRBJ2-7
clone size: -
CDR3 DNA: TGTGCCATCAGTCGCCGGGACAGGGACTACGAGCAGTACTTC
CDR3 protein: CAISRRDRDYEQYF

D gene: TRBD1
V gene: TRBV10-3
J gene: TRBJ2-7
clone size: -
CDR3 DNA: TGTGCCATTAGCCGGGACAGGGGGCGCGAGCAGTACTTC
CDR3 protein: CAISRDRGREQYF

D gene: TRBD1
V gene: TRBV19
J gene: TRBJ1-4
clone size: many
CDR3 DNA: TGTGCCAGTATTGGGCGACAGGGAGAGGGTGAAAAACTGTTTTTT
CDR3 protein: CASIGRQGEGEKLFF

D gene: TRBD1
V gene: TRBV19
J gene: TRBJ1-5
clone size: -
CDR3 DNA: TGTGCCAGTATGAGGAGACAGGGAACTGGTCAGCCCCAGCATTTT
CDR3 protein: CASMRRQGTGQPQHF

D gene: TRBD2
V gene: TRBV5-6
J gene: TRBJ2-7
clone size: once
CDR3 DNA: TGTGCCAGCAGCTTGCGGGACGGGGGGTACGAGCAGTACTTC
CDR3 protein: CASSLRDGGYEQYF

D gene: -
V gene: TRBV27
J gene: TRBJ1-5
clone size: -
CDR3 DNA: TGTGCCAGCAGTCCCTATCCTCCGGGACACGCAATCAATCAGCCCCAGCATTTT
CDR3 protein: CASSPYPPGHAINQPQHF

D gene: -
V gene: TRBV10-3
J gene: TRBJ2-7
clone size: -
CDR3 DNA: TGTGCCACCGGCTCAACCCGGGACACCAAGGAGCAGTACTTC
CDR3 protein: CATGSTRDTKEQYF

D gene: -
V gene: TRBV21-1
J gene: TRBJ1-1
clone size: -
CDR3 DNA: TGTGCCAGCAGCAGCCCCCCGGGACAACTGAACACTGAAGCTTTCTTT
CDR3 protein: CASSSPPGQLNTEAFF

D gene: -
V gene: TRBV7-9
J gene: TRBJ2-7
clone size: -
CDR3 DNA: TGTGCCAGCAGCTTATTAACAGGGCGACGGTACGAGCAGTACTTC
CDR3 protein: CASSLLTGRRYEQYF

D gene: -
V gene: TRBV4-3
J gene: TRBJ1-4
clone size: -
CDR3 DNA: TGCGCCAGCAGCCAAGAAGTCGCAGGAAAACTGTTTTTT
CDR3 protein: CASSQEVAGKLFF

D gene: TRBD1
V gene: TRBV5-1
J gene: TRBJ2-7
clone size: -
CDR3 DNA: TGCGCCAGCAGCTTCCGGGACAGGGACTACGAGCAGTACTTC
CDR3 protein: CASSFRDRDYEQYF

D gene: -
V gene: TRBV5-6
J gene: TRBJ2-1
clone size: -
CDR3 DNA: TGTGCCAGCAGCTTTGTAGGGGGCAATGAGCAGTTCTTC
CDR3 protein: CASSFVGGNEQFF

D gene: TRBD1
V gene: TRBV27
J gene: TRBJ1-6
clone size: -
CDR3 DNA: TGTGCCAGCAGCCGCTTGGCGGGACAGGGGAATTCACCCCTCCACTTT
CDR3 protein: CASSRLAGQGNSPLHF

D gene: TRBD2
V gene: TRBV5-4
J gene: TRBJ2-1
clone size: once
CDR3 DNA: TGTGCCAGCAGCTTGGGGGCTAGCGGGGGGTACAATGAGCAGTTCTTC
CDR3 protein: CASSLGASGGYNEQFF

D gene: -
V gene: TRBV18
J gene: TRBJ1-1
clone size: once
CDR3 DNA: TGTGCCAGCTCACCACCAGGCGGCCCCGACACTGAAGCTTTCTTT
CDR3 protein: CASSPPGGPDTEAFF

D gene: TRBD1
V gene: TRBV3-1/TRBV3-2
J gene: TRBJ2-7
clone size: -
CDR3 DNA: TGTGCCAGCAGCCAAGCTCCGGGACAGCCTTACGAGCAGTACTTC
CDR3 protein: CASSQAPGQPYEQYF

D gene: TRBD2
V gene: TRBV2
J gene: TRBJ2-5
clone size: -
CDR3 DNA: TGTGCCAGCAGGGCAACCGGGACTAGCGGGGAGACCCAGTACTTC
CDR3 protein: CASRATGTSGETQYF

D gene: TRBD1
V gene: TRBV20-1
J gene: TRBJ1-2
clone size: -
CDR3 DNA: TGCAGTGCTAGTCCCAGGGACAGGGCTCTCTATGGCTACACCTTC
CDR3 protein: CSASPRDRALYGYTF

D gene: TRBD2
V gene: TRBV28
J gene: TRBJ2-1
clone size: -
CDR3 DNA: TGTGCCAGCAGCTCAATCAGCGGGAGGGCCTACAATGAGCAGTTCTTC
CDR3 protein: CASSSISGRAYNEQFF

D gene: -
V gene: TRBV6-2/TRBV6-3
J gene: TRBJ1-2
clone size: -
CDR3 DNA: TGTGCCAGCAGTTACTATGTTAGGAGTGGCTACACCTTC
CDR3 protein: CASSYYVRSGYTF

D gene: -
V gene: TRBV19
J gene: TRBJ1-1
clone size: -
CDR3 DNA: TGTGCCTGCTCGATGGGGGGGGCCCTTGAAGCTTTCTTT
CDR3 protein: CACSMGGALEAFF

D gene: TRBD1
V gene: TRBV5-8
J gene: TRBJ2-7
clone size: few
CDR3 DNA: TGTGCCAGCAGCCTTCGGGGACAGGGGATCTACGAGCAGTACTTC
CDR3 protein: CASSLRGQGIYEQYF

D gene: -
V gene: TRBV24-1
J gene: TRBJ1-5
clone size: -
CDR3 DNA: TGTGCCACCAGTGACCCTCGGGGAGCGGATCAGCCCCAGCATTTT
CDR3 protein: CATSDPRGADQPQHF

D gene: -
V gene: TRBV7-2
J gene: TRBJ1-3
clone size: -
CDR3 DNA: TGTGCCAGCAGCTTAGCCGGGTCCGGAAACACCATATATTTT
CDR3 protein: CASSLAGSGNTIYF

D gene: TRBD2
V gene: TRBV7-2
J gene: TRBJ2-2
clone size: once
CDR3 DNA: TGTGCCAGCAGGAGACTGGCGGGAGAGGGAAAGCTGTTTTTT
CDR3 protein: CASRRLAGEGKLFF

D gene: -
V gene: TRBV3-1/TRBV3-2
J gene: TRBJ2-1
clone size: -
CDR3 DNA: TGTGCCAGCAGCCAAGACTACAGGAGCTATGAGCAGTTCTTC
CDR3 protein: CASSQDYRSYEQFF

D gene: TRBD1
V gene: TRBV28
J gene: TRBJ1-2
clone size: -
CDR3 DNA: TGTGCCAGCAGCCTCGACAGGGTGAGGGTGCGTGGCTACACCTTC
CDR3 protein: CASSLDRVRVRGYTF

D gene: -
V gene: TRBV28
J gene: TRBJ2-3
clone size: -
CDR3 DNA: TGTGCCAGCAGCATAGAGGATACGCAGTATTTT
CDR3 protein: CASSIEDTQYF

D gene: TRBD2
V gene: TRBV28
J gene: TRBJ2-6
clone size: -
CDR3 DNA: TGTGCCAGCAGCCTAAGGGCGGAAGCGGGAGGGCCCAACGTCCTGACTTTC
CDR3 protein: CASSLRAEAGGPNVLTF

D gene: -
V gene: TRBV3-1/TRBV3-2
J gene: TRBJ1-1
clone size: -
CDR3 DNA: TGTGCCAGCAGCCAAGTGGCGGGGGCGGCTGAAGCTTTCTTT
CDR3 protein: CASSQVAGAAEAFF

D gene: -
V gene: TRBV28
J gene: TRBJ1-1
clone size: -
CDR3 DNA: TGTGCCAGCAGTTTAGGGCAGCCTGAAGCTTTCTTT
CDR3 protein: CASSLGQPEAFF

D gene: TRBD2
V gene: TRBV4-1
J gene: TRBJ2-2
clone size: -
CDR3 DNA: TGCGCCAGCAGCCAGGGATGGGGGAGGGCCGTCGGGGAGCTGTTTTTT
CDR3 protein: CASSQGWGRAVGELFF

D gene: -
V gene: TRBV5-1
J gene: TRBJ2-3
clone size: -
CDR3 DNA: TGCGCCAGCAGCCCCCTCTTCACAGATACGCAGTATTTT
CDR3 protein: CASSPLFTDTQYF

D gene: -
V gene: TRBV7-8
J gene: TRBJ1-1
clone size: -
CDR3 DNA: TGTGCCAGCAGCCTGCTCTGGGGCAACACTGAAGCTTTCTTT
CDR3 protein: CASSLLWGNTEAFF

D gene: -
V gene: TRBV4-1
J gene: TRBJ1-2
clone size: -
CDR3 DNA: TGCGCCAGCAGCAGGGAGGGAGGGGGCTACACCTTC
CDR3 protein: CASSREGGGYTF

D gene: TRBD2
V gene: TRBV11-2
J gene: TRBJ2-5
clone size: -
CDR3 DNA: TGTGCCAGCAGCTTGAGGCTAGCGGGGGTTTTGTCAGGAGAGACCCAGTACTTC
CDR3 protein: CASSLRLAGVLSGETQYF

D gene: -
V gene: TRBV5-5
J gene: TRBJ1-1
clone size: few
CDR3 DNA: TGTGCCAGCAGCCTCTGGGGGGACACTGAAGCTTTCTTT
CDR3 protein: CASSLWGDTEAFF

D gene: TRBD2
V gene: TRBV5-4
J gene: TRBJ2-5
clone size: -
CDR3 DNA: TGTGCCAGCAGCTTGGTAGCGGGCAGGGAAGAGACCCAGTACTTC
CDR3 protein: CASSLVAGREETQYF

D gene: -
V gene: TRBV2
J gene: TRBJ2-2
clone size: -
CDR3 DNA: TGTGCCAGCAGCGGCTTTTTGCGGCGAAGCACCGGGGAGCTGTTTTTT
CDR3 protein: CASSGFLRRSTGELFF

D gene: -
V gene: TRBV7-8
J gene: TRBJ1-5
clone size: -
CDR3 DNA: TGTGCCAGCAGCTCAGGGGAGAGTCAGCCCCAGCATTTT
CDR3 protein: CASSSGESQPQHF

D gene: TRBD2
V gene: TRBV4-2
J gene: TRBJ2-1
clone size: once
CDR3 DNA: TGTGCCAGCAGCCAAAGAGCCCCCAGCGGGGAGTACAATGAGCAGTTCTTC
CDR3 protein: CASSQRAPSGEYNEQFF

D gene: -
V gene: TRBV27
J gene: TRBJ2-7
clone size: -
CDR3 DNA: TGTGCCAGCAGCCGAATGCCGGGACTTCAATACGAGCAGTACTTC
CDR3 protein: CASSRMPGLQYEQYF

D gene: -
V gene: TRBV5-1
J gene: TRBJ1-3
clone size: -
CDR3 DNA: TGCGCCAGCAGCTTTGGGGGGGTCGTTGGAAACACCATATATTTT
CDR3 protein: CASSFGGVVGNTIYF

D gene: -
V gene: TRBV6-5
J gene: TRBJ2-2
clone size: -
CDR3 DNA: TGTGCCAGCCGGCGCTCGACAACCGGGGAGCTGTTTTTT
CDR3 protein: CASRRSTTGELFF

D gene: -
V gene: TRBV25-1
J gene: TRBJ1-1
clone size: -
CDR3 DNA: TGTGCCAGCAGTGAATTCGGGCAGGGGTGGACTGAAGCTTTCTTT
CDR3 protein: CASSEFGQGWTEAFF

D gene: TRBD2
V gene: TRBV28
J gene: TRBJ2-1
clone size: -
CDR3 DNA: TGTGCCAGCAGTTTATTTGGAGGCGGGAGGAGAGTTGGCTCCTACAATGAGCAGTTCTTC
CDR3 protein: CASSLFGGGRRVGSYNEQFF

D gene: TRBD1
V gene: TRBV18
J gene: TRBJ2-5
clone size: -
CDR3 DNA: TGTGCCAGCTCACCTAGACAGGGGGAGACCCAGTACTTC
CDR3 protein: CASSPRQGETQYF

D gene: TRBD2
V gene: TRBV15
J gene: TRBJ2-3
clone size: -
CDR3 DNA: TGTGCCACCAGCAGAGATACAGCGGGGAGCACAGATACGCAGTATTTT
CDR3 protein: CATSRDTAGSTDTQYF

D gene: -
V gene: TRBV28
J gene: TRBJ2-7
clone size: -
CDR3 DNA: TGTGCCAGCAGCTTAACTGCGGACAAGAACACCTACGAGCAGTACTTC
CDR3 protein: CASSLTADKNTYEQYF

D gene: TRBD1
V gene: TRBV2
J gene: TRBJ1-2
clone size: -
CDR3 DNA: TGTGCCATATCACAGGGGGCGCGGGGCTACACCTTC
CDR3 protein: CAISQGARGYTF

D gene: TRBD1
V gene: TRBV10-3
J gene: TRBJ1-3
clone size: -
CDR3 DNA: TGTGCCATCAGTGGTGACAGGGGGATTGTCGGAAACACCATATATTTT
CDR3 protein: CAISGDRGIVGNTIYF

D gene: TRBD1
V gene: TRBV5-1
J gene: TRBJ1-2
clone size: -
CDR3 DNA: TGCGCCAGCAGCAGGGGTGACAGGGAAGTCAATGGCTACACCTTC
CDR3 protein: CASSRGDREVNGYTF

D gene: -
V gene: TRBV28
J gene: TRBJ2-7
clone size: -
CDR3 DNA: TGTGCCAGCAGAAGTATCGAAGGGGTTAGCTCCTACGAGCAGTACTTC
CDR3 protein: CASRSIEGVSSYEQYF

D gene: -
V gene: TRBV6-5
J gene: TRBJ2-2
clone size: -
CDR3 DNA: TGTGCCAGCACTCGGTCAGGAGGGACCGGGGAGCTGTTTTTT
CDR3 protein: CASTRSGGTGELFF